This T cell receptor beta chain was identified in a study of human T cells and chemical hapten exposure. The CDR3 has 16 amino acids. Unmatched junction bases numbered 7, after V lost 3 bases and J lost 3 bases. Germline V CDR1 and CDR2: SGHTA, FQGNSA. Time point here: patch test 1, 2 weeks after DPC sensitization. Stated treatment: therapeutic diphenylcyclopropenone sensitization with weekly scalp DPC. It was unfractionated whole blood from which total RNA was extracted. Individual cDNA molecules had unique molecular identifiers attached to them by the library. Each CDR3 protein gets one entry after TCRdb re-called the RACE reads with MiXCR. The table records more than 100,000 distinct CDR3 sequences, roughly 15% of them present only once.

The specimen comprised whole blood, sampled in connection with sensitization to the hapten diphenylcyclopropenone (DPC). This clonotype originated in a man aged 18 to 29 with alopecia areata. Some clones in this sample may be carry-over from other donors' samples. The V gene is TRBV7-2, the J gene TRBJ2-3; 9 nucleotides line up with TRBD2. The CDR3 region is CASSLRGGATTDTQYF. In DNA, the CDR3 is TGTGCCAGCAGCTTGCGCGGGGGGGCCACGACAGATACGCAGTATTTT.